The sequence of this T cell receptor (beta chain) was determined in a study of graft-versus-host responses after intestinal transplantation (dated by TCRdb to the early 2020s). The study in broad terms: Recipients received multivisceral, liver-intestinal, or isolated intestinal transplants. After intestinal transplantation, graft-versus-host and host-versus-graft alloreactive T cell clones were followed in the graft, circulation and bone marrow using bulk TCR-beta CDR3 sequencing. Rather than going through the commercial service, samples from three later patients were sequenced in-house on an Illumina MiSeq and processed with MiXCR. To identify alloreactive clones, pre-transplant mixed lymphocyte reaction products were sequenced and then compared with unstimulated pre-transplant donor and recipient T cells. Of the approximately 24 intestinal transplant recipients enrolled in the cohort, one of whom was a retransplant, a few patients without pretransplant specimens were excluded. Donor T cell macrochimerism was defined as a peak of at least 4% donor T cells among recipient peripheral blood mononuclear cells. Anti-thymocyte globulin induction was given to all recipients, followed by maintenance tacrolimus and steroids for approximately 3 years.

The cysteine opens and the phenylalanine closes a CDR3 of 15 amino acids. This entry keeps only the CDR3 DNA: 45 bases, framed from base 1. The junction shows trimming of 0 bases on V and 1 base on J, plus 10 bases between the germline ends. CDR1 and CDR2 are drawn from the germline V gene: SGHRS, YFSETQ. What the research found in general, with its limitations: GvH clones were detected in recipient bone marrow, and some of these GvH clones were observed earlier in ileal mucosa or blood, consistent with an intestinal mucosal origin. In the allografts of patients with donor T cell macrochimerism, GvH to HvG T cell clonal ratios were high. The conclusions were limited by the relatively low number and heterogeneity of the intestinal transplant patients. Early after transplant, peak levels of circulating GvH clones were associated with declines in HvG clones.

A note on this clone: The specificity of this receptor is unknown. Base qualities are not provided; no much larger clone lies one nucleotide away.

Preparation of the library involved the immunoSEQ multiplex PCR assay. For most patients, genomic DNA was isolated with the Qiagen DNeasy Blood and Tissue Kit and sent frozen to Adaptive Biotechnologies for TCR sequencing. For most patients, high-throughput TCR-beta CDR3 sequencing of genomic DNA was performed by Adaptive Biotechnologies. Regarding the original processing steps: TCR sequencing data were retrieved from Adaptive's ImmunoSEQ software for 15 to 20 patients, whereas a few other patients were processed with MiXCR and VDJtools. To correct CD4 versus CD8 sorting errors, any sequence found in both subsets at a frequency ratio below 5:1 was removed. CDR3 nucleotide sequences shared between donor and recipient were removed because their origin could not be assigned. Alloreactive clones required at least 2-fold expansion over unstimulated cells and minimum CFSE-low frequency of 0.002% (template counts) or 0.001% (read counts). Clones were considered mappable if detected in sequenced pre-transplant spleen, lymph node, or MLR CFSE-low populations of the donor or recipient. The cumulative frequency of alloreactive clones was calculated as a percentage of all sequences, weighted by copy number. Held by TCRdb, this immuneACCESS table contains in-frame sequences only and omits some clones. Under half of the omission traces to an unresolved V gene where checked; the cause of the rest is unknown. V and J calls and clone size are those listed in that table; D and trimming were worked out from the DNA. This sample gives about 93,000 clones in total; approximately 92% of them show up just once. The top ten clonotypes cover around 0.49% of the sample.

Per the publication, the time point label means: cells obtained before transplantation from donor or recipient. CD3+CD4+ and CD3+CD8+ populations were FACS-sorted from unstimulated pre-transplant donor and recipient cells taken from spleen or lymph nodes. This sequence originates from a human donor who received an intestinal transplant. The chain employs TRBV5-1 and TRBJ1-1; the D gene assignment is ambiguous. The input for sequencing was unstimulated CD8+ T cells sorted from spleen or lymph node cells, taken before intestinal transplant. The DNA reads TGCGCCAGCAGCTTGGTTACAGCCCAGAACACTGAAGCTTTCTTT. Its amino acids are CASSLVTAQNTEAFF.